This passage covers 21 T cell receptor beta chains from one sample sequenced in a study of OX40 agonist ivuxolimab in advanced cancers. TCRdb keeps only in-frame clones here, not all; method: immunoSEQ multiplex PCR. The data show 20,000 to 25,000 clones, about 93% seen once. This specimen was CD4+ or CD8+ T cells sorted from blood, taken in a trial of the OX40 agonist ivuxolimab. The source is an adult with an advanced solid tumor such as melanoma, head and neck, liver or kidney cancer.

The rearrangement uses TRBV7-9 and TRBJ1-4, with 7 bases matching TRBD1. CDR1 and CDR2 from the germline V gene are SEHNR and FQNEAQ (reference sequence). CDR3 length: 14 residues. Trimming removed 7 bases from V and 1 base from J; junction bases left unmatched: 3. DNA for the CDR3: TGTGCCAGCAAAACAGGGGTAACTAATGAAAAACTGTTTTTT. It encodes CASKTGVTNEKLFF. Complete variable domain (other parts from reference TRBV7-9 and TRBJ1-4): DTGVSQNPRHKITKRGQNVTFRCDPISEHNRLYWYRQTLGQGPEFLTYFQNEAQLEKSRLLSDRFSAERPKGSFSTLEIQRTEQGDSAMYLCASKTGVTNEKLFFGSGTQLSVL.

The CDR3 DNA reads TGTGCCTGGAGCGCCGGACAGGGACTTTTTTCGGATACGCAGTATTTT. Its protein is CAWSAGQGLFSDTQYF. J is TRBJ2-3 and V is TRBV30, with TRBD1 matching 8 bases. Unmatched junction bases numbered 14, after V lost 3 bases and J lost 6 bases. This CDR3 has 16 amino acids. Germline V gene sequence: CDR1 GTSNPN, CDR2 SVGIG (reference sequence). Using reference TRBV30 and TRBJ2-3 for the parts outside the CDR3, the full variable domain is SQTIHQWPATLVQPVGSPLSLECTVEGTSNPNLYWYRQAAGRGLQLLFYSVGIGQISSEVPQNLSASRPQDRQFILSSKKLLLSDSGFYLCAWSAGQGLFSDTQYFGPGTRLTVL.

The chain links TRBV11-3 to TRBJ2-3, with D tentatively TRBD2 (6 bases). The CDR3 contains 15 residues. Germline CDR1 SGHNT, CDR2 YENEEA. Trimming left V 5 bases short and J 8 bases short, with 20 bases between. The CDR3 DNA sequence: TGTGCCAGCAGCGTAGGGACTTCCGATTTTGGTACGCAGTATTTT. It yields the protein CASSVGTSDFGTQYF.

This sequence joins TRBV6-5 and TRBJ1-1; no firm D call. The CDR3 runs 13 residues. The V and J ends lost 6 bases and 0 bases respectively, with 8 bases between them. The germline V gene has CDR1 MNHEY and CDR2 SVGAGI. The CDR3 region has the DNA TGTGCCAGCAGCCCTCCGATGAACACTGAAGCTTTCTTT. It is translated as CASSPPMNTEAFF.

V gene TRBV7-9 combines with J gene TRBJ1-1, with D uncertain. In germline, CDR1 is SEHNR, CDR2 FQNEAQ (reference sequence). V lost 3 bases to trimming and J lost 0 bases, with 11 bases between them. The length of the CDR3 is 15 residues. CDR3 nucleotide sequence: TGTGCCAGCAGCTTTTTTCAGAGCATGAACACTGAAGCTTTCTTT. This encodes CASSFFQSMNTEAFF.

Notes on this clone: Other DNA sequences in the sample encode the same CDR3. This chain links TRBV5-6 with TRBJ2-5; D tentatively reads TRBD1 or TRBD2 (6 bases each). Looked up from germline, CDR1 is SGHDT and CDR2 is YYEEEE. With 4 bases removed from V and 8 bases from J, the gap between germline ends came to 21 bases. This CDR3 spans 15 amino acids. CDR3 nucleotides: TGTGCCAGCAGCCCGGGGGCACCCGGTGGGGAAACCCAGTACTTC. It is translated as CASSPGAPGGETQYF.

The chain joins TRBV15 to TRBJ1-6; no clear D gene. The CDR3 length is 16 residues. Trimming removed 0 bases at V and 2 bases at J, with 8 bases between. Per the germline V gene, CDR1 is LNHNV and CDR2 is YYDKDF (reference sequence). The CDR3 spells CATSRDSLAYNSPLHF. DNA of the CDR3: TGTGCCACCAGCAGAGACAGTCTCGCCTATAATTCACCCCTCCACTTT.

In its sample, this clone was seen a few times. V gene TRBV11-3 combines with J gene TRBJ1-2; 7 bases match TRBD1. Germline CDR1 is SGHNT and CDR2 is YENEEA. V dropped 4 bases and J dropped 4; count of bases not matched to a gene: 12. The CDR3 has 16 amino acids. CDR3 sequence reads: CASSSYPTGVAYGYTF. The CDR3 bases are TGTGCCAGCAGCTCATACCCCACAGGGGTTGCCTATGGCTACACCTTC.

This chain joins TRBV4-1 and TRBJ1-1; no clear D. The CDR3 is 14 amino acids. In germline, CDR1 is MGHRA, CDR2 YSYEKL. V dropped 1 base and J dropped 4 bases, with 10 bases sitting between them. Here the CDR3 reads CASSQGAAGTEAFF. Here the CDR3 DNA reads TGCGCCAGCAGCCAAGGGGCAGCGGGCACTGAAGCTTTCTTT.

The chain carries TRBV5-4 and TRBJ1-1, with D unresolved. CDR1 SGHNT and CDR2 YYREEE come from the germline V gene (reference sequence). CDR3 length equals 15 residues. Trimming left V 0 bases short and J 1 base short, with 10 bases between. The CDR3 loop reads CASSLGPASNTEAFF. CDR3 nucleotide sequence: TGTGCCAGCAGCTTGGGCCCAGCCTCGAACACTGAAGCTTTCTTT.

The chain employs TRBV19 and TRBJ2-3; D unresolved. V was pared by 6 bases and J by 0 bases, with 10 bases between. The CDR3 contains 14 residues. CDR1 LNHDA and CDR2 SQIVND come from the germline V gene (reference sequence). The CDR3 DNA is TGTGCCAGTAGCTCGACGCAGAGCACAGATACGCAGTATTTT. Its translation: CASSSTQSTDTQYF.

The V call is TRBV6-5, the J call TRBJ2-6; no clear D. The CDR3 loop spans 15 amino acids. The V and J ends lost 2 bases and 0 bases respectively, with 5 bases between them. In germline, CDR1 is MNHEY, CDR2 SVGAGI. The CDR3, as DNA: TGTGCCAGCAGTTACGGGTTCTCTGGGGCCAACGTCCTGACTTTC. Encoded protein: CASSYGFSGANVLTF.

This clone appeared once. The chain links TRBV19 to TRBJ1-1; D perhaps matches TRBD1 (5 bases). CDR3 length: 11 residues. Germline-derived CDR1 and CDR2 are LNHDA and SQIVND (reference sequence). V gave up 8 bases and J gave up 5 bases, with 9 bases separating them. Here the CDR3 reads CASLGGTEAFF. The CDR3 DNA sequence: TGTGCCAGTCTTGGGGGGACTGAAGCTTTCTTT.

This clone was seen just once. The chain uses TRBV7-9 and TRBJ2-7; D is unresolved. V lost 2 bases and J lost 4, with 15 bases in between. Germline V gives CDR1 SEHNR, CDR2 FQNEAQ (reference sequence). The CDR3 loop spans 15 amino acids. The CDR3 spells CASSLPSVGFYEQYF. The CDR3 nucleotides are TGTGCCAGCAGCTTACCGTCCGTGGGGTTTTACGAGCAGTACTTC.

The J gene is TRBJ2-1, the V gene TRBV25-1; TRBD1 matches 7 bases. The CDR3 runs to 15 residues. V lost 2 bases and J lost 0; bases outside the gene matches: 1. Germline-derived CDR1 and CDR2 are MGHDK and SYGVNS. The CDR3 reads CASSETGVSYNEQFF. The DNA for the CDR3 is TGTGCCAGCAGTGAAACAGGGGTCTCCTACAATGAGCAGTTCTTC.

This clone came up once. This rearrangement joins TRBV6-5 to TRBJ2-7; the D gene is possibly TRBD1 (6 bases). The CDR3 totals 13 residues. The V end was cut by 6 bases, the J end by 5 bases, with 14 bases between. CDR1 is MNHEY, CDR2 SVGAGI, per germline. As DNA, the CDR3 is TGTGCCAGCAGCTGGACAGAAAGGGACGAGCAGTACTTC. This sequence encodes CASSWTERDEQYF.

The rearrangement joins TRBV5-1 to TRBJ2-6; D is unresolved. The CDR3 length is 13 residues. V was pared by 3 bases and J by 4 bases, with 5 bases between. CDR1 and CDR2 from the germline V gene are SGHRS and YFSETQ. CDR3 nucleotide sequence: TGCGCCAGCAGCTGGTTGGGGGCCAACGTCCTGACTTTC. Translated: CASSWLGANVLTF.

Note on this clone: Other DNA variants within this sample encode the same CDR3. The genes are TRBV19 and TRBJ2-3; D unclear. Germline CDR1 LNHDA, CDR2 SQIVND (reference sequence). V lost 1 base and J lost 6, with 5 bases in between. This CDR3 has 12 amino acids. The CDR3 is CASSIGTDTQYF. CDR3 nucleotides: TGTGCCAGTAGTATAGGGACGGATACGCAGTATTTT. Based on the CDR3 plus reference TRBV19 and TRBJ2-3, the full variable domain is DGGITQSPKYLFRKEGQNVTLSCEQNLNHDAMYWYRQDPGQGLRLIYYSQIVNDFQKGDIAEGYSVSREKKESFPLTVTSAQKNPTAFYLCASSIGTDTQYFGPGTRLTVL.

The gene calls are TRBV5-6 and TRBJ2-1; 7 bases map to TRBD1. The germline V gene has CDR1 SGHDT and CDR2 YYEEEE. Trimming removed 1 base from V and 8 bases from J; junction bases left unmatched: 3. CDR3 length: 13 residues. CDR3 sequence (DNA): TGTGCCAGCAGCTTGACAGGGGTGGATGAGCAGTTCTTC. The encoded protein is CASSLTGVDEQFF.

The chain uses TRBV11-3 and TRBJ2-3; D not certain. V was trimmed by 5 bases and J by 3 bases, leaving 3 bases between them. CDR1 and CDR2 from the germline V gene are SGHNT and YENEEA. This CDR3 has 11 amino acids. The CDR3 loop is CASSATDTQYF. The CDR3, as DNA: TGTGCCAGCAGCGCAACAGATACGCAGTATTTT.

In this sample, this clone turned up once. This chain connects TRBV19 to TRBJ2-7; the match to TRBD1 covers 7 bases. V trimming: 4 bases; J trimming: 2 bases; junction bases outside the gene matches: 2. CDR3 length equals 13 residues. CDR1 and CDR2 from the germline V gene are LNHDA and SQIVND (reference sequence). For the CDR3, the DNA is TGTGCCAGTAGTAGGCAGGGGGCCTACGAGCAGTACTTC. It codes for CASSRQGAYEQYF.